The sequence of this T cell receptor (beta chain) was determined in a study of T cell responses to AZD1222 COVID-19 vaccine (dated by TCRdb to about 2021). Regarding the study in general: AZD1222 recipients whose second dose came at about 4 weeks and those whose second dose came at about 12 weeks were combined into one group, since spike-specific TCR depth and breadth did not differ between the two schedules. Trial participants were enrolled by age into subgroups of 18-55, 56-69 and 70-plus years, and around 150, 29 and 61 TCR-sequenced participants, respectively, were included in these subgroups. TCR sequencing covered some 240 trial participants: roughly 200 given two doses of AZD1222 and around 26 given two doses of MenACWY control vaccine. Here is what the overall study found, with its caveats: Participants were mostly white British and included more females than males, and it was suggested by the authors that clonal diversity may have been underestimated. Because no day 14 peak-response samples were available, repertoires were characterized only after the peak T cell response. Vaccine-associated CD4 TCRs spanned the whole spike protein, with dominant responses in regions 160-218 and 743-854. In the small 56-69-year group, the increase in depth fell short of significance, most likely because of low power. After two AZD1222 doses, both the breadth and the depth of spike-specific TCRs were significantly higher than at day 0 and than in MenACWY recipients. Epitopes outside the regions mutated in the B.1.351 and B.1.1.7 variants were reportedly recognized by nearly half of the unique spike-specific TCRs. Conclusions about previously exposed vaccinees are limited, since just a handful of AZD1222 recipients were seropositive for SARS-CoV-2 at baseline.

The CDR3 has 14 amino acids, counting the end cysteine and phenylalanine. Only the CDR3 DNA is retained, 42 bases long and in frame from the first base. At the junction V is shortened by 7 bases and J by 4 bases; bases outside the gene matches: 9. CDR1 and CDR2 are drawn from the germline V gene: MNHEY, SVGEGT. The CDR3 regions of human TCRbeta chains were analyzed by immunosequencing. As for how the authors treated the data: TCRs in the repertoires were compared against a reference library of SARS-CoV-2-specific TCRs that had been generated with the MIRA antigen-specificity platform. Breadth meant the fraction of unique TCRs that were SARS-CoV-2-associated, whereas depth meant the fraction of total T cells that were SARS-CoV-2-associated. Each spike-specific TCR was assigned to its reactive spike region and to a CD4 or CD8 class using the MIRA data. Log10-transformed breadth and depth values were compared by one-way ANOVA with Sidak's multiple comparisons tests. TCRdb re-hosts the immuneACCESS table, in-frame sequences only. Its copies lack some clones; in the studies checked, an unresolved V gene accounts for under half of them, and the cause for the rest is not known. V and J calls and clone size follow that table, whereas D and trimming were derived from the DNA. The sample data list approximately 100,000 clones, and roughly 89% of these were observed just once. The ten top clones hold over 3% of the sample.

This clone was recorded a few times. It has no known antigen specificity. No much larger clonotype is one base removed from it; base qualities were not supplied. The time point label corresponds to: baseline before first vaccination. Vaccinee samples were obtained from the UK trials COV001 and COV002, which included a single-blind randomized controlled phase 2/3 trial of AZD1222 (ChAdOx1 nCoV-19) in healthy adults. Trial participant PBMC samples were collected at day 0 and day 28 after the second dose for TCRbeta chain sequencing. This TCR came from an adult in good health. The chain uses TRBV6-2 or TRBV6-3 and TRBJ1-2, and 7 junctional nucleotides match TRBD1. The source material was peripheral blood, sampled on day 0 of AZD1222 vaccination. The CDR3 corresponds to CASNPGGGRYGYTF. The DNA sequence follows: TGTGCCAGCAACCCGGGAGGGGGCCGCTATGGCTACACCTTC.